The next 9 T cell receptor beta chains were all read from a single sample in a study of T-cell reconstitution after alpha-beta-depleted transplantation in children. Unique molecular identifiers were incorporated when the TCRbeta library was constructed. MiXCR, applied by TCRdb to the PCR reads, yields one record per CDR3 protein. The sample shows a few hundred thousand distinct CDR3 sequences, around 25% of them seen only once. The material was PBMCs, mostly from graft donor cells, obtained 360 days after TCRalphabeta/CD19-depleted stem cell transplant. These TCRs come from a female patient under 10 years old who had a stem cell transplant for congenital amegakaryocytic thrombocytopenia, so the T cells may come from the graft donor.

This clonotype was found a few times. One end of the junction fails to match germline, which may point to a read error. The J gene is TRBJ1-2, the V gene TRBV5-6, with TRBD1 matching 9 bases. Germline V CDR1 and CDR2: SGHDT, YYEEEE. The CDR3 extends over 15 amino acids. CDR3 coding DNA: TGTGCCAGCAGCTTATCGGACAGGGGTAACTATGGCTACGCCTTC. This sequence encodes CASSLSDRGNYGYAF. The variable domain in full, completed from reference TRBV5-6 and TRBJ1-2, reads DAGVTQSPTHLIKTRGQQVTLRCSPKSGHDTVSWYQQALGQGPQFIFQYYEEEERQRGNFPDRFSGHQFPNYSSELNVNALLLGDSALYLCASSLSDRGNYGYAFGSGTRLTVV.

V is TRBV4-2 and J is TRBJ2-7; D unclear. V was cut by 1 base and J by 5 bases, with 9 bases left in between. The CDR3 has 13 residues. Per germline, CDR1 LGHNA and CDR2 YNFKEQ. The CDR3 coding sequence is TGTGCCAGCAGCCAAGTAGCTGCCGACGAGCAGTACTTC. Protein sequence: CASSQVAADEQYF.

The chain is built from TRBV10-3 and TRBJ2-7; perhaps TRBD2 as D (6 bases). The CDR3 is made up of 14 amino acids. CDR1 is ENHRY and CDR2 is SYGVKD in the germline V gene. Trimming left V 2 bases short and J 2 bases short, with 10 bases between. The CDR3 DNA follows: TGTGCCATCAGTGAGGAGACTAGTACCTACGAGCAGTACTTC. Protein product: CAISEETSTYEQYF.

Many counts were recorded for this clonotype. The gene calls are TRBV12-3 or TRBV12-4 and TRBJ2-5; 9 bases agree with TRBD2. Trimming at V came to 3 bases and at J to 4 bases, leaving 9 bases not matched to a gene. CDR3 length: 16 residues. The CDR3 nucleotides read TGTGCCAGCAGTTTGTATAGCGGGAGATGGGGAGAGACCCAGTACTTC. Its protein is CASSLYSGRWGETQYF.

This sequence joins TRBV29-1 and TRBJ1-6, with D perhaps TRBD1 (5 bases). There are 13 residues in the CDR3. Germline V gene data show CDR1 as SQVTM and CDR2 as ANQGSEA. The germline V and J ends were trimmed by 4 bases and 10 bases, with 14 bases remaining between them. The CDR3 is CSVAETEWSPLHF. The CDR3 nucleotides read TGCAGCGTTGCGGAGACAGAATGGTCACCCCTCCACTTT.

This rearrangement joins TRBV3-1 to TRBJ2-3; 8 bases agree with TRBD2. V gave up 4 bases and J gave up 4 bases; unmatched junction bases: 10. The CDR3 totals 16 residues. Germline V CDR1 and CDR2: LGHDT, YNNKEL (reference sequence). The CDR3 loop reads CASSPGLGLDADTQYF. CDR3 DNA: TGTGCCAGCAGCCCCGGGCTGGGACTAGACGCAGATACGCAGTATTTT.

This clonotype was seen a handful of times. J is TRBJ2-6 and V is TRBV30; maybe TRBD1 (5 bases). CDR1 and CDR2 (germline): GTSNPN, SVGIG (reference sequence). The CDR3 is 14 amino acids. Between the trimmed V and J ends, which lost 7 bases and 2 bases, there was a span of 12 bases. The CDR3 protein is CASTQGAGANVLTF. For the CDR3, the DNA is TGTGCCTCAACCCAGGGTGCTGGGGCCAACGTCCTGACTTTC. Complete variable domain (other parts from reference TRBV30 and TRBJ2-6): SQTIHQWPATLVQPVGSPLSLECTVEGTSNPNLYWYRQAAGRGLQLLFYSVGIGQISSEVPQNLSASRPQDRQFILSSKKLLLSDSGFYLCASTQGAGANVLTFGAGSRLTVL.

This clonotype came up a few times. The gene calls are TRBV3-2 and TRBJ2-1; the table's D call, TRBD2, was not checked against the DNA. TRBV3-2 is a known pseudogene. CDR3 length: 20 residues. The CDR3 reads CASSQLPGLAGMSSYNEQFF. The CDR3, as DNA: TGTGCCAGCAGCCAGTTACCGGGACTAGCGGGAATGAGCTCCTACAATGAGCAGTTCTTC.

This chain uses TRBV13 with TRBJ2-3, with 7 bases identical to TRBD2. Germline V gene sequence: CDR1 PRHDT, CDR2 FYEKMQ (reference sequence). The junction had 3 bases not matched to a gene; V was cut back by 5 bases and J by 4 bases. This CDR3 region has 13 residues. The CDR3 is CASSRTSADTQYF. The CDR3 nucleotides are TGTGCCAGCAGCCGGACTAGTGCAGATACGCAGTATTTT.